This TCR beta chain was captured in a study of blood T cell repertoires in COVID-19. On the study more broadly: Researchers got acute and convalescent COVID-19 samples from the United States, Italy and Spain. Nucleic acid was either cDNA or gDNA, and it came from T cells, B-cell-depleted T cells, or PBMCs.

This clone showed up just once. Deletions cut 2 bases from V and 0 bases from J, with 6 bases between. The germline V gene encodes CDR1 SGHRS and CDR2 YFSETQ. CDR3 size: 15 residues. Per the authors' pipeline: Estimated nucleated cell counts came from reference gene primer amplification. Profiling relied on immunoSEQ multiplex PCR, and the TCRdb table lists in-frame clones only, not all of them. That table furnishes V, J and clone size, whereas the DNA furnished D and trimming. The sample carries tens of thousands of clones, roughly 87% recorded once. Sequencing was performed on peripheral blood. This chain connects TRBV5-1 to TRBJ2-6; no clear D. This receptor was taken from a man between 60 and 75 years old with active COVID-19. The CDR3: CASSLENSGANVLTF. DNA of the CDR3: TGCGCCAGCAGCTTAGAGAACTCTGGGGCCAACGTCCTGACTTTC.